This is a list of T cell receptor beta chains from one sample in a study of response to subunit inactivated influenza vaccine. One entry per CDR3 protein results from TCRdb running MiXCR on the RT-PCR reads. The table has about 540,000 distinct CDR3 sequences, approximately 24% seen once; the top ten hold around 2.8%. The data were also submitted as part of a second study, on T cells expressing NK-cell markers.

The specimen comprised CD4+ T cells sorted from PBMCs, sampled approximately 13 days after vaccination. The receptors stem from a man in his forties or fifties who received an inactivated influenza vaccine. The CDR3 runs from the conserved cysteine through the conserved F or W. The order of the fields is clone size, J gene, V gene, D gene, CDR3 DNA, CDR3 protein. D genes are given only for firm matches. Clone size appears in some rows only: once, few, many, or a class for an expanded clone.

abundance: once
j_gene: TRBJ2-1
v_gene: TRBV11-1
d_gene: TRBD1
CDR3nt: TGTGCCAGCACGCAGGGGAGACCGGGACAGGGTTACAATGAGCAGTTCTTC
CDR3aa: CASTQGRPGQGYNEQFF

abundance: -
j_gene: TRBJ2-1
v_gene: TRBV20-1
d_gene: TRBD2
CDR3nt: TGCAGTGCTAGAGTCCCGGGACTAGCGGGGGGCTCCTACAATGAGCAGTTCTTC
CDR3aa: CSARVPGLAGGSYNEQFF

abundance: -
j_gene: TRBJ2-3
v_gene: TRBV20-1
d_gene: TRBD2
CDR3nt: TGCAGTGCTAGAGTACTAGCGGGGGGAGGGGCAGATACGCAGTATTTT
CDR3aa: CSARVLAGGGADTQYF

abundance: -
j_gene: TRBJ2-4
v_gene: TRBV7-9
d_gene: -
CDR3nt: TGTGCCAGCAGCTTAAAAGGGGGTTCCAAAAACATTCAGTACTTC
CDR3aa: CASSLKGGSKNIQYF

abundance: -
j_gene: TRBJ1-5
v_gene: TRBV10-3
d_gene: -
CDR3nt: TGTGCCATCAGTGGGTCCCTGGGTAGCAATCAGCCCCAGCATTTT
CDR3aa: CAISGSLGSNQPQHF

abundance: few
j_gene: TRBJ2-3
v_gene: TRBV6-6
d_gene: TRBD1
CDR3nt: TGTGCCAGCAAGACGACAGGGTATACGCAGTATTTT
CDR3aa: CASKTTGYTQYF

abundance: -
j_gene: TRBJ2-3
v_gene: TRBV29-1
d_gene: -
CDR3nt: TGCAGCGTTCTAGGGGTGGTCACAGATACGCAGTATTTT
CDR3aa: CSVLGVVTDTQYF

abundance: -
j_gene: TRBJ1-4
v_gene: TRBV20-1
d_gene: TRBD1
CDR3nt: TGCAGTAGCTCCGGGACAGCAACTAATGAAAAACTGTTTTTT
CDR3aa: CSSSGTATNEKLFF

abundance: few
j_gene: TRBJ2-7
v_gene: TRBV10-3
d_gene: -
CDR3nt: TGTGCCATCAGTGAGTCGACACTAGCCCGTTACGAGCAGTACTTC
CDR3aa: CAISESTLARYEQYF

abundance: many
j_gene: TRBJ2-3
v_gene: TRBV6-2/TRBV6-3
d_gene: TRBD1
CDR3nt: TGTGCCAGCAGTCCTTGGGACAGGGGCACAGATACGCAGTATTTT
CDR3aa: CASSPWDRGTDTQYF

abundance: many
j_gene: TRBJ2-1
v_gene: TRBV12-3/TRBV12-4
d_gene: -
CDR3nt: TGTGCCAGCAGTACATACAATGAGCAGTTCTTC
CDR3aa: CASSTYNEQFF

abundance: -
j_gene: TRBJ2-3
v_gene: TRBV18
d_gene: -
CDR3nt: TGTGCCAGCTCACCACTCCCCGGGGGGCCGCTCCACACAGATACGCAGTATTTT
CDR3aa: CASSPLPGGPLHTDTQYF

abundance: few
j_gene: TRBJ2-3
v_gene: TRBV20-1
d_gene: TRBD2
CDR3nt: TGCAGTGCTTACGGAGTAGCGGGGACTGCTAGCACAGATACGCAGTATTTT
CDR3aa: CSAYGVAGTASTDTQYF

abundance: few
j_gene: TRBJ2-1
v_gene: TRBV12-3/TRBV12-4
d_gene: TRBD1
CDR3nt: TGTGCCAGTATCCGGGACAGGACCTACAATGAGCAGTTCTTC
CDR3aa: CASIRDRTYNEQFF

abundance: -
j_gene: TRBJ2-5
v_gene: TRBV27
d_gene: TRBD1
CDR3nt: TGTGCCAGCAGGGGGATCAGGGGGCCAGAGACCCAGTACTTC
CDR3aa: CASRGIRGPETQYF

abundance: few
j_gene: TRBJ2-3
v_gene: TRBV5-1
d_gene: TRBD1
CDR3nt: TGCGCCAGCAGCTTACCTACAGGGGGCATCACAGATACGCAGTATTTT
CDR3aa: CASSLPTGGITDTQYF

abundance: -
j_gene: TRBJ1-2
v_gene: TRBV7-9
d_gene: -
CDR3nt: TGTGCCAGCAGCTTAGCGTATGGGAACTATGGCTACACCTTC
CDR3aa: CASSLAYGNYGYTF